The sequence of this T cell receptor beta chain was determined in a study of shared T cell receptors in the human thymus. This CDR3 is 13 amino acids long. V gave up 6 bases and J gave up 3 bases; unmatched junction bases: 3. Germline values: CDR1 LGHNT, CDR2 FRNRAP. Assay: immunoSEQ multiplex PCR; the TCRdb copy retains only in-frame clones and omits some. The sample has around 340,000 clones; around 93% are singletons. The sequenced material came from thymocytes. The gene calls are TRBV12-5 and TRBJ2-5; TRBD1 aligns across 8 bases. The sequence was collected from a human donor. CDR3 coding DNA: TGTGCTAGTGGCAAGACAGGGGAAGAGACCCAGTACTTC. Translated: CASGKTGEETQYF. Full variable domain (remainder filled in from reference TRBV12-5 and TRBJ2-5): DARVTQTPRHKVTEMGQEVTMRCQPILGHNTVFWYRQTMMQGLELLAYFRNRAPLDDSGMPKDRFSAEMPDATLATLKIQPSEPRDSAVYFCASGKTGEETQYFGPGTRLLVL.